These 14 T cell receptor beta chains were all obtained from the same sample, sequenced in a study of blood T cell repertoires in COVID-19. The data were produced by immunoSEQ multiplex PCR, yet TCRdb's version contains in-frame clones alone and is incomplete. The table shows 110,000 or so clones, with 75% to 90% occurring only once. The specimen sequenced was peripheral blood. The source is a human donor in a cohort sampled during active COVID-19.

Here the CDR3 DNA reads TGTGCCAGCAGCTTGGCCGGGACAGGGGGCTCTTACGAGCAGTACTTC. This codes for CASSLAGTGGSYEQYF. The chain links TRBV5-4 to TRBJ2-7, with 12 bases fitting TRBD1. The V segment lost 0 bases and the J segment 4 bases; nucleotides outside the gene matches: 5. From germline, CDR1 is SGHNT and CDR2 YYREEE (reference sequence). The CDR3 is 16 residues long. Full variable domain (remainder filled in from reference TRBV5-4 and TRBJ2-7): ETGVTQSPTHLIKTRGQQVTLRCSSQSGHNTVSWYQQALGQGPQFIFQYYREEENGRGNFPPRFSGLQFPNYSSELNVNALELDDSALYLCASSLAGTGGSYEQYFGPGTRLTVT.

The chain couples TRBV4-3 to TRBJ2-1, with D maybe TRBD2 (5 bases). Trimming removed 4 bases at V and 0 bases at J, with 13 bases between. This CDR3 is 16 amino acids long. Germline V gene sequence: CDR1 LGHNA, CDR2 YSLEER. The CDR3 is CASSLGEGGSYNEQFF. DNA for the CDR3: TGCGCCAGCAGCCTCGGCGAGGGTGGCTCCTACAATGAGCAGTTCTTC.

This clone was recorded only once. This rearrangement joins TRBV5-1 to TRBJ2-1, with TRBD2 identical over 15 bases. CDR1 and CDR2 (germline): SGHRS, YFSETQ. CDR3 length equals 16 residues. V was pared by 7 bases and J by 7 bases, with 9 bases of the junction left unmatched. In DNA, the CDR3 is TGCGCCAGCGGAGGACTAGCGGGGGGGCCGGGGAATGAGCAGTTCTTC. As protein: CASGGLAGGPGNEQFF.

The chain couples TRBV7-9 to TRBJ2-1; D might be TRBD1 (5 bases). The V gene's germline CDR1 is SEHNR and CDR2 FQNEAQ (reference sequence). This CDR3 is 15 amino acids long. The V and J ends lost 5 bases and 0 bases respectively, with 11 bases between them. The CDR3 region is CASSQGGISYNEQFF. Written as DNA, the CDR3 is TGTGCCAGCAGCCAGGGTGGGATCTCCTACAATGAGCAGTTCTTC.

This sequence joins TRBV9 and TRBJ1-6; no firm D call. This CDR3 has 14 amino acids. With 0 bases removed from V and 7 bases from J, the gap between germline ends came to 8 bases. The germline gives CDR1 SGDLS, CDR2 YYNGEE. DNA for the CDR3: TGTGCCAGCAGCGTAGGGCAGGTCAATTCACCCCTCCACTTT. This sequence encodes CASSVGQVNSPLHF.

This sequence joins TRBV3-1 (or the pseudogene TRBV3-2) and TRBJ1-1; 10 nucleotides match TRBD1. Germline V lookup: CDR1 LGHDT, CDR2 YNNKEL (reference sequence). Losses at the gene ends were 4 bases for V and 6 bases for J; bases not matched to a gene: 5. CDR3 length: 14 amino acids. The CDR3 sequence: CASSLSTGGSEAFF. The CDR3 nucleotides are TGTGCCAGCAGCCTCTCGACAGGGGGCTCTGAAGCTTTCTTT.

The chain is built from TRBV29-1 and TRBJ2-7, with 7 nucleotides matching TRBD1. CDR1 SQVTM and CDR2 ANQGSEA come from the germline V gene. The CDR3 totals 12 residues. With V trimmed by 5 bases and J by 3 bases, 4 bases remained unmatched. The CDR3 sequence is CSVTGQVYEQYF. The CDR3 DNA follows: TGCAGCGTTACCGGACAGGTCTACGAGCAGTACTTC.

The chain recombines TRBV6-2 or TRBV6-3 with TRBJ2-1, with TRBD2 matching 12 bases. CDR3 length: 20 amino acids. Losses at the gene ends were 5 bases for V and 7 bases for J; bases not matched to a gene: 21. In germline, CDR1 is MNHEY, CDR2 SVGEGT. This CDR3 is CASSPHKGLAGGRRENEQFF. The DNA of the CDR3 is TGTGCCAGCAGTCCCCACAAGGGTCTAGCGGGGGGGCGAAGGGAAAATGAGCAGTTCTTC.

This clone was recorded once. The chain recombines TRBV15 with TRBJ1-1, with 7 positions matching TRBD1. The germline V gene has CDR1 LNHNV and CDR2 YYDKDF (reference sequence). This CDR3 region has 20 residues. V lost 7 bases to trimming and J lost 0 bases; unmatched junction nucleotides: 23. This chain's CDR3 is CATTTRGQPAQRAVNTEAFF. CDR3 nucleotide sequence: TGTGCCACCACTACTAGGGGACAGCCAGCTCAAAGGGCAGTGAACACTGAAGCTTTCTTT.

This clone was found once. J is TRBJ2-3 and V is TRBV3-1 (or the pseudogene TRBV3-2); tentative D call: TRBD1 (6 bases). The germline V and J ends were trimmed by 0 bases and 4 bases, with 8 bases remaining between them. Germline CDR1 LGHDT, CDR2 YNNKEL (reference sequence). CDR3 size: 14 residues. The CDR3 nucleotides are TGTGCCAGCAGCCAAGATGCAGGGGCAGATACGCAGTATTTT. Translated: CASSQDAGADTQYF.

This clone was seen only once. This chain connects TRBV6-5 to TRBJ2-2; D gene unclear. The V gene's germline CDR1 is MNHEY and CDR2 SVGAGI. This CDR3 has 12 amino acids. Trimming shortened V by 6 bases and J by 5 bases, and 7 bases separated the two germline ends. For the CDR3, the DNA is TGTGCCAGCAGCTCTGTTACCGGGGAGCTGTTTTTT. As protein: CASSSVTGELFF.

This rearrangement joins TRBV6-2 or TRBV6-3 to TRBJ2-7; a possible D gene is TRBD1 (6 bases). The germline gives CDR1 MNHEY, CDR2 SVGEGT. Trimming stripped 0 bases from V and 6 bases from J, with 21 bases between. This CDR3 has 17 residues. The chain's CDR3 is CASSYSPNRVNFGEQYF. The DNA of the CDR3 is TGTGCCAGCAGTTACTCTCCGAACAGGGTAAACTTCGGCGAGCAGTACTTC.

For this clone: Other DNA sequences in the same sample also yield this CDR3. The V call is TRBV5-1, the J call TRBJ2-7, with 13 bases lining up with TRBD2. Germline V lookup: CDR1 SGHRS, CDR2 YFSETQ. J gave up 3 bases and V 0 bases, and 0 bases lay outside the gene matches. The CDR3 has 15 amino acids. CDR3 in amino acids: CASSLGLAGGYEQYF. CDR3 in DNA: TGCGCCAGCAGCTTGGGACTAGCGGGGGGCTACGAGCAGTACTTC.

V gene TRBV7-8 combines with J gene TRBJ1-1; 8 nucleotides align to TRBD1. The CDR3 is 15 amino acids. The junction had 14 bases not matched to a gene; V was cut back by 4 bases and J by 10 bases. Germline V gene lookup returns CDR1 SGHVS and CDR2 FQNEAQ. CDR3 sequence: CASSSKMGQAMRAFF. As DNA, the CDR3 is TGTGCCAGCAGCTCAAAAATGGGACAGGCCATGAGAGCTTTCTTT.